This TCR beta chain is from a study of T cells in Graves' hyperthyroidism and ophthalmopathy. Ten or more counts support this clonotype. Amplification of TCR beta CDR3 regions used RNA as the template. First-round RT-PCR of the TCR CDR3 relied on the HTBI primer set. A single record per CDR3 protein comes from TCRdb applying MiXCR to the multiplex PCR reads. The sample consists of 490,000 or so distinct CDR3 sequences, about 20% of them appearing once. Each person with ophthalmopathy scored at least 3 on the Clinical Activity Score, reached NOSPECS grade 4 or higher, and had been ill under 3 months. Any patient presenting with uncontrolled infection, other autoimmune disease, pregnancy or lactation was left out. It was 8 to 10 ml of fresh peripheral blood that supplied the PBMCs. V dropped 6 bases and J dropped 4 bases, with 21 bases sitting between them. The germline CDR1 and CDR2 sequences are SGHAT and FQNNGV. The CDR3 length is 16 residues.

The sequence derives from a woman in her 70s with Graves' ophthalmopathy. The specimen sequenced was blood. The J gene is TRBJ2-5, the V gene TRBV11-2, with a tentative D call TRBD2 (5 bases). CDR3 region: CASRRTGSGWGETQYF. In nucleotides, the CDR3 is TGTGCCAGCAGACGGACGGGATCGGGTTGGGGAGAGACCCAGTACTTC.